The sequence of this TCR beta chain was determined in a study of T-cell memory formation after mild COVID-19. With V trimmed by 9 bases and J by 4 bases, 5 bases remained unmatched. CDR1 and CDR2 from the germline V gene are KGHDR and SFDVKD. This CDR3 is built from 13 residues. Barcoded TCR alpha and TCR beta cDNA libraries with UMIs came from 5'RACE using constant-segment primers. TCRdb re-called the 5' RACE reads with MiXCR, one entry per CDR3 protein. The sample gives about 290,000 distinct CDR3 sequences, around a sixth of which show up once; around 23% is in the top ten. This receptor was identified in a man younger than 35 who had mild COVID-19 (a few samples of this study predate the infection). Cell type and time point are not known. The chain links TRBV24-1 to TRBJ2-5, with TRBD2 matching 9 bases. Sequencing was done on a sample of PBMCs or a T cell subset sorted from them (not recorded which). This CDR3 is CATERGAGETQYF. The DNA for the CDR3 is TGTGCCACCGAGCGGGGGGCCGGAGAGACCCAGTACTTC.